The 10 T cell receptor beta chains reported below all come from one sample, sequenced in a study of cytomegalovirus exposure and HLA in healthy donors (TCRdb year 2017). Libraries were constructed by the immunoSEQ multiplex PCR assay. For the multiplex PCR, a mixture combining 60 forward primers for TCR Vbeta segments and 13 reverse primers for TCR Jbeta segments was used. As stored in TCRdb, this immuneACCESS dataset retains in-frame rearrangements with V and J assigned. A fraction of the clones does not appear; measured against another copy, unresolved V genes explain less than half of the discrepancy, and the remainder lacks a known reason. The sample profile shows under 85,000 clones; 65% to 70% of them were found once. The top ten hold approximately 10% of the sample. Sequences were obtained from PBMCs. The receptor source for this set is a woman in her twenties or thirties in good health and CMV-seronegative.

V gene TRBV14 combines with J gene TRBJ1-2; TRBD1 is a possible D gene (6 bases). V shed 4 bases and J shed 1 base, with 10 bases lying between them. The CDR3 runs to 14 residues. Germline lookup yields CDR1 SGHDN and CDR2 FVKESK. DNA of the CDR3: TGTGCCAGCAGCCTAGGGGGTTTTAACTATGGCTACACCTTC. As protein: CASSLGGFNYGYTF.

This clone was recorded a few times. The chain recombines TRBV28 with TRBJ2-3; 9 bases are a match to TRBD1. V shed 5 bases, J shed 2 bases, and the junction held 11 bases outside the gene matches. The CDR3 contains 17 residues. Germline V CDR1 and CDR2: MDHEN, SYDVKM. The CDR3: CASSHAGQGSNTDTQYF. CDR3 DNA: TGTGCCAGCAGTCACGCTGGACAGGGGAGTAACACAGATACGCAGTATTTT.

The CDR3 DNA reads as TGTGCCAGCAGCTTACGAGGTTCACATACAAATCAGCCCCAGCATTTT. Amino acid sequence: CASSLRGSHTNQPQHF. The chain couples TRBV7-2 to TRBJ1-5; no clear D gene. Germline-derived CDR1 and CDR2 are SGHTA and FQGNSA. V shed 2 bases and J shed 4 bases, with 15 bases lying between them. This CDR3 is built from 16 residues.

This clone was recorded a few times. CDR3 coding DNA: TGTGCCAGCAGTTACTCGGCTAGGGGGGGCACTGAAGCTTTCTTT. As protein: CASSYSARGGTEAFF. This chain joins TRBV6-5 and TRBJ1-1; possibly TRBD1 for D (6 bases). This CDR3 region has 15 residues. Germline lookup yields CDR1 MNHEY and CDR2 SVGAGI. The germline V and J ends were trimmed by 0 bases and 4 bases, with 12 bases remaining between them.

This chain uses TRBV30 with TRBJ1-4; 9 bases line up with TRBD1. Germline CDR1 GTSNPN, CDR2 SVGIG (reference sequence). The CDR3 loop spans 14 amino acids. V lost 3 bases and J lost 5; bases outside the gene matches: 4. CDR3 nucleotides: TGTGCCTGGAGCCGACAGGGGGAGAATGAAAAACTGTTTTTT. This codes for CAWSRQGENEKLFF.

This rearrangement joins TRBV9 to TRBJ2-5; 7 bases map to TRBD2. With V trimmed by 2 bases and J by 0 bases, 10 bases remained unmatched. This CDR3 has 17 amino acids. Per the germline V gene, CDR1 is SGDLS and CDR2 is YYNGEE. CDR3: CASSVGLVAGYQETQYF. CDR3 DNA sequence: TGTGCCAGCAGCGTTGGGCTGGTAGCGGGTTACCAAGAGACCCAGTACTTC.

V and J are TRBV29-1 and TRBJ1-2; 7 bases match TRBD1. Germline V gives CDR1 SQVTM, CDR2 ANQGSEA. V trimming: 6 bases; J trimming: 2 bases; junction bases outside the gene matches: 3. This CDR3 has 12 amino acids. CDR3: CSVATGNYGYTF. The CDR3 DNA reads TGCAGCGTCGCGACAGGGAACTATGGCTACACCTTC.

This sequence joins TRBV10-3 and TRBJ2-3; D unclear. V gave up 4 bases and J gave up 6 bases, with 17 bases separating them. Germline V gene data show CDR1 as ENHRY and CDR2 as SYGVKD. The CDR3 consists of 15 residues. DNA of the CDR3: TGTGCCATCAGTGCCCCCACCGAGTCAAAGGATACGCAGTATTTT. This encodes CAISAPTESKDTQYF.

This clone was observed a single time. This rearrangement joins TRBV27 to TRBJ2-2; 8 bases match TRBD1. Per the germline V gene, CDR1 is MNHEY and CDR2 is SMNVEV (reference sequence). This CDR3 contains 16 residues. V trimming: 7 bases; J trimming: 5 bases; junction bases outside the gene matches: 12. CDR3: CASTPHGTGGTGELFF. CDR3 DNA: TGTGCCAGCACCCCCCACGGGACAGGAGGGACCGGGGAGCTGTTTTTT.

The chain couples TRBV5-1 to TRBJ1-2; D perhaps matches TRBD1 (6 bases). Trimming stripped 0 bases from V and 4 bases from J, with 16 bases between. Looked up from germline, CDR1 is SGHRS and CDR2 is YFSETQ. CDR3 length: 16 residues. CDR3 sequence (DNA): TGCGCCAGCAGCTTGGCCGGTACAGGGTTAAGCTATGGCTACACCTTC. Its protein product is CASSLAGTGLSYGYTF.